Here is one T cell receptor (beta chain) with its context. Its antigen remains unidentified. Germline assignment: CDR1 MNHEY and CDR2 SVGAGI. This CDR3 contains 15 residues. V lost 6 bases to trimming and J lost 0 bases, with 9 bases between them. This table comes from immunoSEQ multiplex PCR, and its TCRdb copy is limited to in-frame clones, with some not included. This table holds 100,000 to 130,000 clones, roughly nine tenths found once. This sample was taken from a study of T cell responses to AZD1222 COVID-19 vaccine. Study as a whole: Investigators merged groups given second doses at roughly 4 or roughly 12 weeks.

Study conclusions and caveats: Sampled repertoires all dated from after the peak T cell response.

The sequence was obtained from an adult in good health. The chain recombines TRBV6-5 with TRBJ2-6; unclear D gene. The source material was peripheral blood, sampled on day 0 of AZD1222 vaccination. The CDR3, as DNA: TGTGCCAGCAGGCCACAATTCTCTGGGGCCAACGTCCTGACTTTC. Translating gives CASRPQFSGANVLTF.